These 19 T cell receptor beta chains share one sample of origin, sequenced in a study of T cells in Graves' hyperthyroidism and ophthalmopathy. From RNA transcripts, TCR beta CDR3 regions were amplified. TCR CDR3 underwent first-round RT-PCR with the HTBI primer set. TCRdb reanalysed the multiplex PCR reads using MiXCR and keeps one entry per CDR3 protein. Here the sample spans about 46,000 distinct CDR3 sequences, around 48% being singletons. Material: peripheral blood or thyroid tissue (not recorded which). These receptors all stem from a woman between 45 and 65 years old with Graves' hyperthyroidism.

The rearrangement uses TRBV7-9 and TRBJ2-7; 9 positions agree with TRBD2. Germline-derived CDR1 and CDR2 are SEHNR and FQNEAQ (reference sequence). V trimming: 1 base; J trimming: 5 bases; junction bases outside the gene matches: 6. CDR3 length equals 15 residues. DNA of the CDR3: TGTGCCAGCAGCTTAGGGGGGACTAGCAAAAACGAGCAGTACTTC. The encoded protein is CASSLGGTSKNEQYF. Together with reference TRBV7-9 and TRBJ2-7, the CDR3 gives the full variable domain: DTGVSQNPRHKITKRGQNVTFRCDPISEHNRLYWYRQTLGQGPEFLTYFQNEAQLEKSRLLSDRFSAERPKGSFSTLEIQRTEQGDSAMYLCASSLGGTSKNEQYFGPGTRLTVT.

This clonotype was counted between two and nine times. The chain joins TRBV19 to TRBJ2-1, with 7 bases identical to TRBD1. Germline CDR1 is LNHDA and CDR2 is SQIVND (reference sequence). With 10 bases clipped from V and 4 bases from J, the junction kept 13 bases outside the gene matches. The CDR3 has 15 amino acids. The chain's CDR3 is CATQQGFSGYNEQFF. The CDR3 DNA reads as TGTGCCACCCAACAGGGGTTCAGTGGTTACAATGAGCAGTTCTTC.

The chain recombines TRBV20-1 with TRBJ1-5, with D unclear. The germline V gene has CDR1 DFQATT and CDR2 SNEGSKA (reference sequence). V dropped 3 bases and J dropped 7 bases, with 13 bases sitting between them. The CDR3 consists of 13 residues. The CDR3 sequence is CSASGLAGQPQHF. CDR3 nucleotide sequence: TGCAGTGCTAGTGGACTAGCGGGCCAGCCCCAGCATTTT.

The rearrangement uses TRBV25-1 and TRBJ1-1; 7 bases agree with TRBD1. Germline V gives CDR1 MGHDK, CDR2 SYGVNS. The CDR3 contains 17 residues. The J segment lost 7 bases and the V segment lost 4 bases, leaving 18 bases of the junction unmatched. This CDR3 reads CASSGTITQGQFGEAFF. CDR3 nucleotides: TGTGCCAGCAGTGGAACTATCACCCAGGGACAGTTTGGTGAAGCTTTCTTT.

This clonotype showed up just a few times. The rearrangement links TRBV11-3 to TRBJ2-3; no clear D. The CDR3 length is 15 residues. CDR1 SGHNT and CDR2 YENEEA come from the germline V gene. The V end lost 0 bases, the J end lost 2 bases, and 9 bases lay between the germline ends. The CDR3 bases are TGTGCCAGCAGCTTAGATAGCCTCCCCACAGATACGCAGTATTTT. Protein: CASSLDSLPTDTQYF.

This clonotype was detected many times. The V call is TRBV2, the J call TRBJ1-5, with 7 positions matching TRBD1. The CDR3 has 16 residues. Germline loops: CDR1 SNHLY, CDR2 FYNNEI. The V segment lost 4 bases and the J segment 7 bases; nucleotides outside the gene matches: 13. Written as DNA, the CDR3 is TGTGCCAGCAGTGTGTGGAGGGGGCGCGGTAAACAGCCCCAGCATTTT. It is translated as CASSVWRGRGKQPQHF.

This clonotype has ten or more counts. CDR3 region: CSVGQGGNTEAFF. In DNA, the CDR3 is TGCAGCGTTGGACAGGGGGGGAACACTGAAGCTTTCTTT. The chain links TRBV29-1 to TRBJ1-1; TRBD1 matches 9 bases. The V and J ends lost 4 bases and 1 base, in that order; junction bases with no gene match: 1. The CDR3 totals 13 residues. The germline gives CDR1 SQVTM, CDR2 ANQGSEA.

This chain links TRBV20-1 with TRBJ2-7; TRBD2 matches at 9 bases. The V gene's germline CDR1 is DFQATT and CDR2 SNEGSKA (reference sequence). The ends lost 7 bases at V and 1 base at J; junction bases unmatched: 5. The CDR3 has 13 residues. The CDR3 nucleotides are TGCAGTGGGGAGAGCGGGAGGTCCTACGAGCAGTACTTC. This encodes CSGESGRSYEQYF.

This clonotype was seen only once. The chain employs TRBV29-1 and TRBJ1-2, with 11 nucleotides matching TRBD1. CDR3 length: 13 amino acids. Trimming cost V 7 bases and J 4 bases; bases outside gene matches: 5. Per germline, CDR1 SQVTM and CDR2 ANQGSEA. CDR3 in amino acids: CSGGTGGSYGYTF. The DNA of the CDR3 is TGCAGCGGGGGGACAGGGGGAAGCTATGGCTACACCTTC.

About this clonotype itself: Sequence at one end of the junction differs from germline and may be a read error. CDR3 region: CSSSVGGGGYTF. The DNA of the CDR3 is TGTAGCAGCAGCGTGGGCGGAGGTGGCTACACCTTC. The V and J genes are TRBV29-1 and TRBJ1-2; D ambiguous. CDR1 is SQVTM, CDR2 ANQGSEA, per germline. CDR3 length: 12 amino acids.

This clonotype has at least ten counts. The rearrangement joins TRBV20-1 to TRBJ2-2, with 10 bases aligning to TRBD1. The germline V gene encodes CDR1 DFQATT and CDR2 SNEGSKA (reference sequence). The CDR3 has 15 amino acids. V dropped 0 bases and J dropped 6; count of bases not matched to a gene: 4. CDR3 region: CSARDWDRGAGELFF. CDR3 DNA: TGCAGTGCTAGAGATTGGGACAGGGGTGCCGGGGAGCTGTTTTTT.

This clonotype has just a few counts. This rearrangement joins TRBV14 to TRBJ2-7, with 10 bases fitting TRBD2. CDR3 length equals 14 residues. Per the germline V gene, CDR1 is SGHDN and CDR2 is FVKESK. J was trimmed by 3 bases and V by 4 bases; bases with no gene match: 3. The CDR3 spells CASSPSGSRYEQYF. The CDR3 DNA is TGTGCCAGCAGCCCTAGCGGGAGCCGCTACGAGCAGTACTTC.

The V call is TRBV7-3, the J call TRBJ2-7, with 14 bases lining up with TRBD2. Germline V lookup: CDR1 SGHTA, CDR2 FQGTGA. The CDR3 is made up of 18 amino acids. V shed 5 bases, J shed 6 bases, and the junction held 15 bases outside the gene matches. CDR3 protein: CASSLYPGLAGVEREQYF. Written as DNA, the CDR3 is TGTGCCAGCAGCCTATACCCGGGACTAGCGGGAGTGGAGCGCGAGCAGTACTTC.

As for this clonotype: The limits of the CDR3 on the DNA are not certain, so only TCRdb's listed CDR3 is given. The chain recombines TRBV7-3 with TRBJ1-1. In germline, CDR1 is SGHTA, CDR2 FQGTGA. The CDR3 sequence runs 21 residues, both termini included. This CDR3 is CASSFYICSAKSWVKNTEAFF.

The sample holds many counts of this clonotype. The CDR3 spells CASSQGRGIYGYTF. In nucleotides, the CDR3 is TGTGCCAGCAGTCAGGGTAGAGGGATCTATGGCTACACCTTC. The chain carries TRBV6-5 and TRBJ1-2, with TRBD1 as a possible D gene (5 bases). The CDR3 has 14 amino acids. V was trimmed by 5 bases and J by 4 bases, leaving 14 bases between them. Germline V gene data show CDR1 as MNHEY and CDR2 as SVGAGI.

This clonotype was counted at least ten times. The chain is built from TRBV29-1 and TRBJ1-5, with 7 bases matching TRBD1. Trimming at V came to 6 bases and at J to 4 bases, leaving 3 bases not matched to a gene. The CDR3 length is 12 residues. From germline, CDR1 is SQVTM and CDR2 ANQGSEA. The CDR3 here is CSVGDRNQPQHF. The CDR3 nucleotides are TGCAGCGTAGGGGACAGAAATCAGCCCCAGCATTTT.

The CDR3 DNA is TGTGCCAGCCGGATTAGATTGGGAGTGAGGAATGAGCAGTTCTTC. It is translated as CASRIRLGVRNEQFF. The gene calls are TRBV2 and TRBJ2-1; possible D gene TRBD2, 5 bases. The germline V gene has CDR1 SNHLY and CDR2 FYNNEI. Trimming removed 8 bases at V and 7 bases at J, with 21 bases between. CDR3 length equals 15 residues.

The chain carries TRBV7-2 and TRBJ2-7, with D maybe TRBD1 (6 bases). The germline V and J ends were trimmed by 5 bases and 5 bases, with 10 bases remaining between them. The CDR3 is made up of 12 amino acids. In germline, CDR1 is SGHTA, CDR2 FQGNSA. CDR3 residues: CASSIDRNEQYF. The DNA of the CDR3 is TGTGCCAGCAGCATCGACAGGAACGAGCAGTACTTC.

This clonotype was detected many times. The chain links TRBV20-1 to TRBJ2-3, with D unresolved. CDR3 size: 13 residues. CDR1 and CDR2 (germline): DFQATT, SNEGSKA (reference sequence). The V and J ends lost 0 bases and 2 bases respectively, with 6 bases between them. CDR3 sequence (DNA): TGCAGTGCTAGAGACCCAAACACAGATACGCAGTATTTT. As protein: CSARDPNTDTQYF.